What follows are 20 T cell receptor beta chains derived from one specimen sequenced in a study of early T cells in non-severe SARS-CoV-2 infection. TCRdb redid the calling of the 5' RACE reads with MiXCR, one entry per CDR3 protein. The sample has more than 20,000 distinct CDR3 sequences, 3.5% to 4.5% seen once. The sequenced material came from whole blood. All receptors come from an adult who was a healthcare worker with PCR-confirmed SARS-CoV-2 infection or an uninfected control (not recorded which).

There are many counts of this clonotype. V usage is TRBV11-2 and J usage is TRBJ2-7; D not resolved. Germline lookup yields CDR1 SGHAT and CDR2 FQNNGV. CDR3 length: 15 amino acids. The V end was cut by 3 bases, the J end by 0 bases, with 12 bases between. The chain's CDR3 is CASSFNNHNSYEQYF. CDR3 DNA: TGTGCCAGCAGCTTCAACAACCACAACTCCTACGAGCAGTACTTC.

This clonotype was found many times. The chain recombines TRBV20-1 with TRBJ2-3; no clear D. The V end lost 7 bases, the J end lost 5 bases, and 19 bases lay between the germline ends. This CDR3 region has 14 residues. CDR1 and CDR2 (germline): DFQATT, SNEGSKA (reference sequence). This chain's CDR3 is CSGWTGQDRDTQYF. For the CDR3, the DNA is TGCAGTGGCTGGACCGGCCAGGATCGAGATACGCAGTATTTT.

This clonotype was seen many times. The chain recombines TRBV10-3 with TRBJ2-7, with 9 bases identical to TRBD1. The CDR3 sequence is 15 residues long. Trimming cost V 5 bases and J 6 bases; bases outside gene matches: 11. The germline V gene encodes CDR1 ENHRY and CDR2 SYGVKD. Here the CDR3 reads CAISTTGTGSIEQYF. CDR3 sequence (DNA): TGTGCCATCAGTACTACCGGGACAGGGTCAATCGAGCAGTACTTC.

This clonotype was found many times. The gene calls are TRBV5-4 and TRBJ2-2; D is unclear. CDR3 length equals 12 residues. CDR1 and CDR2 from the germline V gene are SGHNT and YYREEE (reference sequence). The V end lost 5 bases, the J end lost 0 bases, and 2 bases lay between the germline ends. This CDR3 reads CASRPNTGELFF. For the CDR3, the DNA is TGTGCCAGCAGACCGAACACCGGGGAGCTGTTTTTT. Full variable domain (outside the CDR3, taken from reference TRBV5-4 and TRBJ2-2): ETGVTQSPTHLIKTRGQQVTLRCSSQSGHNTVSWYQQALGQGPQFIFQYYREEENGRGNFPPRFSGLQFPNYSSELNVNALELDDSALYLCASRPNTGELFFGEGSRLTVL.

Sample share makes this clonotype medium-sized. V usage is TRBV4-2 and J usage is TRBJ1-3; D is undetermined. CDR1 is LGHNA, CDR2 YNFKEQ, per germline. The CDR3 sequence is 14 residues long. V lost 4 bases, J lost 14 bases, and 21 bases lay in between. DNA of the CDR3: TGTGCCAGCAGCCCAGAAGCGGGATGGGTTGGAGTATATTTT. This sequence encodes CASSPEAGWVGVYF.

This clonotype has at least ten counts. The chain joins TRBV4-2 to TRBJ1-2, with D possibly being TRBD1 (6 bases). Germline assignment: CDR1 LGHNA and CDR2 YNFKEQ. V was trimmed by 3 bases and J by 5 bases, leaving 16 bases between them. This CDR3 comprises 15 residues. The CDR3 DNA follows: TGTGCCAGCAGCCAGACCCGTACGACAGGTTATGGCTACACCTTC. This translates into CASSQTRTTGYGYTF.

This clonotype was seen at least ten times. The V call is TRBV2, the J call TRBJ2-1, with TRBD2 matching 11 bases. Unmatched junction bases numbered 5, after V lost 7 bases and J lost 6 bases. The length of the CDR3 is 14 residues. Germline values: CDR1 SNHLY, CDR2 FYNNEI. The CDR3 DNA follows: TGTGCCAGCAAACTAGCGGGGGCCTCCAATGAGCAGTTCTTC. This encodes CASKLAGASNEQFF.

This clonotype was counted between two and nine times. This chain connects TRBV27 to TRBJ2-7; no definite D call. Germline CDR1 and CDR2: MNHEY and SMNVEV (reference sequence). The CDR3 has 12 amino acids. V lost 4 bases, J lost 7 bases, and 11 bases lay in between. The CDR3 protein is CASSSPLREQYF. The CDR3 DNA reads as TGTGCCAGCAGTTCCCCACTTAGGGAGCAGTACTTC.

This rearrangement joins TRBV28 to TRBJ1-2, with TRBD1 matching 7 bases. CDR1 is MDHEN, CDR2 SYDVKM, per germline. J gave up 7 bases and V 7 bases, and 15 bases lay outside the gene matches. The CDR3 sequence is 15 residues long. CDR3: CASTRGGVFSSGYTF. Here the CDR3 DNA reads TGTGCCAGCACCCGAGGGGGCGTTTTCTCTAGTGGCTACACCTTC.

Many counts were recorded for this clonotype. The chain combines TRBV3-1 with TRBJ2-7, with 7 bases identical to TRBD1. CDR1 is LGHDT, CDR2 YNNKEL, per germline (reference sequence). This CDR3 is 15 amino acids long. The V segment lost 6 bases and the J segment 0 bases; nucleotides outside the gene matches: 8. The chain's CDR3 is CASSRGTVASYEQYF. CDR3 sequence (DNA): TGTGCCAGCAGTCGAGGGACAGTAGCCTCCTACGAGCAGTACTTC.

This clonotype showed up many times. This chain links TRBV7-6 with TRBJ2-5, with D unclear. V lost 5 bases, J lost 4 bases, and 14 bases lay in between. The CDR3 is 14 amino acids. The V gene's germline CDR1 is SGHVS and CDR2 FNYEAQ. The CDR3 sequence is CASSLDRISETQYF. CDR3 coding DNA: TGTGCCAGCAGCCTCGACCGGATCTCAGAGACCCAGTACTTC.

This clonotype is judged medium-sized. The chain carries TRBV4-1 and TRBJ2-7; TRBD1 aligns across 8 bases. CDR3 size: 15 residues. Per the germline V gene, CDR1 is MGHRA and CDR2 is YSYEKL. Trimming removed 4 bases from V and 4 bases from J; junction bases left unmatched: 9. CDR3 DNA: TGCGCCAGCAGCCGAAGTTTGGACAGGGTATACGAGCAGTACTTC. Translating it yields CASSRSLDRVYEQYF.

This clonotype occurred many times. The CDR3 sequence: CSAQRWQGNNEQFF. The CDR3 DNA reads TGCAGTGCCCAGAGGTGGCAGGGAAACAATGAGCAGTTCTTC. The gene calls are TRBV20-1 and TRBJ2-1; D might be TRBD1 (5 bases). The CDR3 totals 14 residues. Germline V gene sequence: CDR1 DFQATT, CDR2 SNEGSKA (reference sequence). V was pared by 6 bases and J by 5 bases, with 17 bases between.

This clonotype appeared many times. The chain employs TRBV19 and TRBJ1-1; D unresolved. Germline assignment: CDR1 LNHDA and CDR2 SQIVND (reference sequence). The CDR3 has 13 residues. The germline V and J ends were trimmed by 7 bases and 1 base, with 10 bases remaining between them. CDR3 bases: TGTGCCAGTACCCCAGCAACGAACACTGAAGCTTTCTTT. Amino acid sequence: CASTPATNTEAFF.

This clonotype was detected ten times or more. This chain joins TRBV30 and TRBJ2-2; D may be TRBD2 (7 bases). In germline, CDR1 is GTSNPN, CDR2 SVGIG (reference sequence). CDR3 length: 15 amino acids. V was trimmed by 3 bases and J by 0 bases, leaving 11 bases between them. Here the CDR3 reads CAWSGGPTNTGELFF. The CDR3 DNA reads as TGTGCCTGGAGCGGGGGGCCAACGAACACCGGGGAGCTGTTTTTT.

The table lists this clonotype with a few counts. The CDR3 loop is CASSQDSGHAIYEQYF. The CDR3 DNA reads TGCGCCAGCAGCCAAGATTCCGGACACGCCATCTACGAGCAGTACTTC. The chain uses TRBV4-1 and TRBJ2-7; a possible D gene is TRBD1 (5 bases). This CDR3 is built from 16 residues. The V and J ends lost 0 bases and 3 bases respectively, with 15 bases between them. CDR1 is MGHRA and CDR2 is YSYEKL in the germline V gene.

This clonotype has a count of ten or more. The chain's CDR3 is CASSQVGGVIYGYTF. Written as DNA, the CDR3 is TGCGCCAGCAGCCAAGTAGGGGGCGTAATCTATGGCTACACCTTC. The rearrangement joins TRBV4-1 to TRBJ1-2; 7 bases map to TRBD1. CDR3 length: 15 residues. The germline V gene has CDR1 MGHRA and CDR2 YSYEKL. J lost 4 bases, V lost 1 base, and 6 bases had no gene match.

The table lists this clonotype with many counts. The CDR3 DNA sequence: TGCAGTGCCGGACTAGCGGGAAGGGCAGATACGCAGTATTTT. Translating it yields CSAGLAGRADTQYF. The chain combines TRBV20-1 with TRBJ2-3, with TRBD2 identical over 12 bases. J gave up 4 bases and V 6 bases, and 5 bases lay outside the gene matches. The CDR3 totals 14 residues. Germline loops: CDR1 DFQATT, CDR2 SNEGSKA (reference sequence).

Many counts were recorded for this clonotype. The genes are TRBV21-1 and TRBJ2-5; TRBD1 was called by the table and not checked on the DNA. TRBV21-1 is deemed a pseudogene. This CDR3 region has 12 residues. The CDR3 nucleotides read TGTGCCAGAGACAGGACGGTGGAGACCCAGTACTTC. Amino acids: CARDRTVETQYF.

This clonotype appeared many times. CDR3 loop: CASRGGQGTRSGNTIYF. CDR3 DNA: TGTGCCAGCAGGGGTGGACAGGGAACGCGGTCTGGAAACACCATATATTTT. The J gene is TRBJ1-3, the V gene TRBV28; TRBD1 matches at 8 bases. Germline V gene lookup returns CDR1 MDHEN and CDR2 SYDVKM. The V segment lost 6 bases and the J segment 1 base; nucleotides outside the gene matches: 11. This CDR3 is built from 17 residues.